These 26 T cell receptor beta chains share one sample of origin, sequenced in a study of T cell repertoires in aging, cancer and after chemotherapy. TRB rearrangements spanning V, D and J were amplified using mixed TRB-A/B primers. In TCRdb, the multiplex PCR reads were re-called with MiXCR into one record per CDR3 protein. This sample carries 3,000 or so distinct CDR3 sequences, around 50% of them seen once, and the ten largest clones take roughly a third. TCR beta rearrangements were amplified from peripheral blood genomic DNA. Sample: blood. The receptors here all came from a human donor with a blood cancer.

This clonotype has more than one count but fewer than ten. V and J are TRBV6-2 or TRBV6-3 and TRBJ2-2; D gene unclear. The CDR3 consists of 13 residues. V lost 4 bases and J lost 6, with 9 bases in between. Germline CDR1 and CDR2: MNHEY and SVGEGT. CDR3 sequence reads: CASSLWVAGELFF. The CDR3 bases are TGTGCCAGCAGTTTATGGGTGGCCGGGGAGCTGTTTTTT.

The V call is TRBV5-6, the J call TRBJ1-3, with TRBD1 as a possible D gene (6 bases). Trimming took 1 base from V and 4 from J, leaving 12 bases between them. The V gene's germline CDR1 is SGHDT and CDR2 YYEEEE. The CDR3 runs to 15 residues. The CDR3 here is CASSLLQGLGNTIYF. CDR3 sequence (DNA): TGTGCCAGCAGCTTGTTGCAGGGGCTGGGAAACACCATATATTTT.

The chain carries TRBV19 and TRBJ2-5; a weak D match, TRBD1 (8 bases). V lost 5 bases to trimming and J lost 4 bases, with 14 bases between them. This CDR3 comprises 14 residues. CDR1 is LNHDA and CDR2 is SQIVND in the germline V gene (reference sequence). CDR3 amino acids: CASSLQGGAETQYF. CDR3 sequence (DNA): TGTGCCAGTAGTTTACAGGGGGGGGCAGAGACCCAGTACTTC.

CDR3 loop: CASSYSSLGATNYGYTF. The CDR3, as DNA: TGTGCCAGCAGTTACTCGAGTCTGGGGGCGACTAACTATGGCTACACCTTC. V is TRBV6-5 and J is TRBJ1-2; the D gene is possibly TRBD1 (6 bases). From germline, CDR1 is MNHEY and CDR2 SVGAGI. This CDR3 comprises 17 residues. Between the trimmed V and J ends, which lost 0 bases and 0 bases, there was a span of 14 bases.

V usage is TRBV11-2 and J usage is TRBJ2-1; 8 nucleotides agree with TRBD2. There are 15 residues in the CDR3. Germline CDR1 SGHAT, CDR2 FQNNGV. The trim removed 3 bases at V and 10 bases at J, leaving 11 bases unmatched. CDR3: CASSFKGLAGSEQFF. The CDR3 bases are TGTGCCAGCAGCTTTAAGGGCCTAGCGGGCTCAGAGCAGTTCTTC.

The gene calls are TRBV19 and TRBJ1-5, with D uncertain. CDR3 length equals 13 residues. Trimming shortened V by 5 bases and J by 4 bases, and 9 bases separated the two germline ends. CDR1 and CDR2 (germline): LNHDA, SQIVND (reference sequence). CDR3 residues: CASSPAVNQPQHF. The CDR3 region has the DNA TGTGCCAGTAGTCCGGCGGTGAATCAGCCCCAGCATTTT.

The chain links TRBV29-1 to TRBJ2-1, with D maybe TRBD2 (5 bases). The CDR3 spans 16 residues. V lost 7 bases, J lost 5 bases, and 24 bases lay in between. Looked up from germline, CDR1 is SQVTM and CDR2 is ANQGSEA. In DNA, the CDR3 is TGCAGCGCCGATTCCCGGTTGGACGGCGGGCACAATGAGCAGTTCTTC. This codes for CSADSRLDGGHNEQFF.

The V gene is TRBV6-2 or TRBV6-3, the J gene TRBJ2-7; weak D call: TRBD2 (6 bases). Germline loops: CDR1 MNHEY, CDR2 SVGEGT. Trimming pared 6 bases from V and 3 bases from J, leaving 15 bases between. The CDR3 is 14 amino acids. DNA of the CDR3: TGTGCCAGCAGGCCCCTTGGGGGGTTCTACGAGCAGTACTTC. Translated: CASRPLGGFYEQYF.

The chain uses TRBV24-1 and TRBJ2-3; 10 bases align to TRBD2. This CDR3 is built from 15 residues. Trimming cost V 6 bases and J 0 bases; bases outside gene matches: 2. Germline V gene sequence: CDR1 KGHDR, CDR2 SFDVKD. The CDR3 coding sequence is TGTGCCACCAGTACTAGCGGGATTAGCACAGATACGCAGTATTTT. Protein: CATSTSGISTDTQYF.

This clonotype appeared a few times. The CDR3 spells CASSIGHRGNEQFF. The CDR3, as DNA: TGTGCCAGTAGTATCGGACACCGGGGGAATGAGCAGTTCTTC. V gene TRBV19 combines with J gene TRBJ2-1; TRBD2 is a possible D gene (6 bases). V was shortened by 3 bases and J by 7 bases, with 13 bases between the two germline ends. Germline V gives CDR1 LNHDA, CDR2 SQIVND (reference sequence). The CDR3 is made up of 14 amino acids.

The chain carries TRBV10-3 and TRBJ2-5; 13 nucleotides line up with TRBD2. Trimming cost V 4 bases and J 1 base; bases outside gene matches: 0. The germline V gene has CDR1 ENHRY and CDR2 SYGVKD. The CDR3 consists of 15 residues. DNA for the CDR3: TGTGCCATCAGTGGGACTAGCGGGGGCCAAGAGACCCAGTACTTC. It is translated as CAISGTSGGQETQYF.

As for this clonotype: The junction differs from germline at one of its ends, possibly a read error. The rearrangement joins TRBV19 to TRBJ2-7; TRBD2 might be the D (5 bases). Germline values: CDR1 LNHDA, CDR2 SQIVND (reference sequence). The CDR3 is 14 amino acids. The CDR3 bases are TGTGCCAGTGGTATTATGGCCCAAGAGGGCGAGCAGTACTTC. Translation gives CASGIMAQEGEQYF. The variable domain in full, completed from reference TRBV19 and TRBJ2-7, reads DGGITQSPKYLFRKEGQNVTLSCEQNLNHDAMYWYRQDPGQGLRLIYYSQIVNDFQKGDIAEGYSVSREKKESFPLTVTSAQKNPTAFYLCASGIMAQEGEQYFGPGTRLTVT.

This clonotype was counted once. This rearrangement joins TRBV12-3 or TRBV12-4 to TRBJ2-5; D is uncertain. The CDR3 extends over 14 amino acids. With 7 bases removed from V and 5 bases from J, the gap between germline ends came to 17 bases. CDR3 region: CASNYQDPSETQYF. CDR3 bases: TGTGCCAGCAATTATCAGGACCCCTCGGAGACCCAGTACTTC.

The rearrangement links TRBV30 to TRBJ1-1, with D perhaps matching TRBD1 (5 bases). The V gene's germline CDR1 is GTSNPN and CDR2 SVGIG (reference sequence). Trimming removed 1 base from V and 0 bases from J, with 6 bases in between. This CDR3 has 13 amino acids. In DNA, the CDR3 is TGTGCCTGGAGTGGACAGATGAACACTGAAGCTTTCTTT. This codes for CAWSGQMNTEAFF.

With regard to this clonotype: The junction differs from germline at one of its ends, possibly a read error. The rearrangement links TRBV5-6 to TRBJ2-1; 8 bases agree with TRBD2. This CDR3 has 11 amino acids. Germline V lookup: CDR1 SGHDT, CDR2 YYEEEE. The CDR3 DNA sequence: TGCGCCAGCAGCTCCGGGACTAGGGAGTTCTTC. This gives the protein CASSSGTREFF.

The table lists this clonotype with a few counts. V usage is TRBV5-6 and J usage is TRBJ2-7, with 7 nucleotides matching TRBD1. CDR1 and CDR2 from the germline V gene are SGHDT and YYEEEE. The V and J ends lost 3 bases and 2 bases, in that order; junction bases with no gene match: 11. The length of the CDR3 is 16 residues. The CDR3 DNA is TGTGCCAGCAGCTATACCACAGGGGACCTAACCTACGAGCAGTACTTC. Translation gives CASSYTTGDLTYEQYF. Looking up the rest from reference TRBV5-6 and TRBJ2-7 gives the full variable domain: DAGVTQSPTHLIKTRGQQVTLRCSPKSGHDTVSWYQQALGQGPQFIFQYYEEEERQRGNFPDRFSGHQFPNYSSELNVNALLLGDSALYLCASSYTTGDLTYEQYFGPGTRLTVT.

In this sample, this clonotype turned up a few times. This sequence joins TRBV19 and TRBJ1-2, with D unclear. Per germline, CDR1 LNHDA and CDR2 SQIVND (reference sequence). V lost 5 bases and J lost 5, with 15 bases in between. The CDR3 sequence is 14 residues long. The CDR3 DNA is TGTGCCAGTAGTCGGCAGGTCGTACAGTATGGCTACACCTTC. This codes for CASSRQVVQYGYTF.

The J gene is TRBJ2-1, the V gene TRBV6-6; D is unclear. V lost 6 bases to trimming and J lost 2 bases, with 11 bases between them. The CDR3 runs 14 residues. Germline V gene sequence: CDR1 MNHNY, CDR2 SVGAGI (reference sequence). For the CDR3, the DNA is TGTGCCAGCAGCCCCCTAGGCCCCTACAATGAGCAGTTCTTC. Protein: CASSPLGPYNEQFF.

By share, this clonotype counts as large. J is TRBJ2-2 and V is TRBV30; D is possibly TRBD2 (6 bases). Trimming pared 2 bases from V and 6 bases from J, leaving 13 bases between. Germline loops: CDR1 GTSNPN, CDR2 SVGIG (reference sequence). This CDR3 is built from 14 residues. CDR3 in DNA: TGTGCCTGGAGTTCGGGACTCCCCCCCGGGGAGCTGTTTTTT. Translating gives CAWSSGLPPGELFF.

This clonotype was detected only a few times. The chain combines TRBV12-3 or TRBV12-4 with TRBJ2-1, with D perhaps TRBD1 or TRBD2 (5 bases each). The CDR3 is made up of 15 amino acids. V lost 7 bases and J 1 base, leaving 14 bases between the germline ends. CDR3 in amino acids: CASIGRGVSYNEQFF. The CDR3 DNA follows: TGTGCCAGCATAGGGCGAGGGGTGTCCTACAATGAGCAGTTCTTC.

The DNA for the CDR3 is TGTGCCAGCAGTACCCGGGACTCCTCCCGGGCAGATACGCAGTATTTT. Translated: CASSTRDSSRADTQYF. The chain combines TRBV6-2 or TRBV6-3 with TRBJ2-3; a weak D match, TRBD2 (6 bases). Germline assignment: CDR1 MNHEY and CDR2 SVGEGT. Trimming took off 5 bases at V and 4 bases at J, with 19 bases between the two ends. The CDR3 contains 16 residues.

The DNA of the CDR3 is TGTGCCAGCTCACCGAGGGGGGGGCTCTCCTACGAGCAGTACTTC. It translates to CASSPRGGLSYEQYF. V is TRBV18 and J is TRBJ2-7, with D possibly TRBD2 on 7 matching bases. Germline V gene sequence: CDR1 KGHSH, CDR2 LQKENI. CDR3 length equals 15 residues. V dropped 3 bases and J dropped 0 bases, with 12 bases sitting between them. The full variable domain, rest sourced from reference TRBV18 and TRBJ2-7, is NAGVMQNPRHLVRRRGQEARLRCSPMKGHSHVYWYRQLPEEGLKFMVYLQKENIIDESGMPKERFSAEFPKEGPSILRIQQVVRGDSAAYFCASSPRGGLSYEQYFGPGTRLTVT.

The count of this clonotype is one. J is TRBJ2-3 and V is TRBV7-2, with D perhaps matching TRBD2 (6 bases). V dropped 5 bases and J dropped 5 bases, with 17 bases sitting between them. CDR1 SGHTA and CDR2 FQGNSA come from the germline V gene. The CDR3 runs 15 residues. The CDR3 DNA follows: TGTGCCAGCAGCCGAAGATCTAGCGAGAAAGATACGCAGTATTTT. This codes for CASSRRSSEKDTQYF.

The chain is built from TRBV6-1 and TRBJ2-2; D is unresolved. CDR1 MNHNS and CDR2 SASEGT come from the germline V gene. The CDR3 totals 16 residues. V was pared by 7 bases and J by 0 bases, with 15 bases between. CDR3 amino acids: CASKSLLVANTGELFF. In DNA, the CDR3 is TGTGCCAGCAAGTCCCTCCTAGTCGCGAACACCGGGGAGCTGTTTTTT.

The chain is built from TRBV6-2 or TRBV6-3 and TRBJ2-1, with TRBD2 identical over 9 bases. J lost 12 bases, V lost 5 bases, and 11 bases had no gene match. CDR3 length: 14 residues. Germline V gene data show CDR1 as MNHEY and CDR2 as SVGEGT. DNA of the CDR3: TGTGCCAGCAGTCAACCGGGACTAGCACCTTGGCAGTTCTTC. Residues: CASSQPGLAPWQFF.

This clonotype is judged medium-sized (0.01 to 0.1%). The V call is TRBV29-1, the J call TRBJ2-7, with 9 bases that match TRBD2. Germline V gene lookup returns CDR1 SQVTM and CDR2 ANQGSEA. CDR3 length: 15 residues. The junction had 14 bases not matched to a gene; V was cut back by 7 bases and J by 4 bases. The CDR3 sequence is CSALLRLAEGYEQYF. The CDR3 bases are TGCAGCGCCCTGCTTCGACTAGCGGAGGGGTACGAGCAGTACTTC.